A single TCR beta chain is shown here with its context. Its antigen is unknown. Semi-nested PCR with Nested Universal Primer A followed constant-region reverse priming of full-length variable regions. TCRdb called the 5' RACE reads again in MiXCR, with one record for every CDR3 protein. Of approximately 31,000 distinct CDR3 sequences in the sample, roughly 25% were seen once. The study, taken as a whole, reports: In terms of TCR gene usage, tumor memory CD4+ T cells clustered together with blood and lymph node memory CD4+ cells, as well as with lymph node naive CD4+ cells. Tumor-infiltrating Treg TCR alpha and beta sequences overlapped most with tumor naive CD4+ T cells, then blood naive.

The CDR3 runs 13 residues. Trimming removed 0 bases at V and 6 bases at J, with 7 bases between. From germline, CDR1 is SGHRS and CDR2 YFSETQ. The sample consisted of naive CD4+ T cells sorted from a lymph node. The subset denotes: naive CD4+ T cells, CD4+CD45RA+CD25-. The rearrangement uses TRBV5-1 and TRBJ2-1, with TRBD1 as a possible D gene (6 bases). The TCR originated in a female donor with breast cancer. CDR3 sequence reads: CASSLARGNEQFF. CDR3 bases: TGCGCCAGCAGCTTGGCCAGGGGCAATGAGCAGTTCTTC.